This TCR beta chain was sequenced during a study of beta chain features in type 1 diabetes. Points from the study as a whole: In type 1 diabetes patients, VDJ junctions had fewer insertions; deletions at these junctions were more frequent. Possible PCR preference for shorter templates applied equally to patients and controls. Type 1 diabetes patients showed a moderate but significant shortening of TCRB CDR3s in all four CD4+ subsets. Researchers reported that naive, central memory and Treg TCRB repertoires appeared more similar in patients than in healthy donors.

The investigators reverse transcribed all of the isolated RNA, so they sequenced expressed TCRB transcripts. Produced via immunoSEQ multiplex PCR; TCRdb's table is partial and in-frame only. The sample shows some 150,000 clones, 11% of them seen only once. This CDR3 has 14 residues. Germline V gives CDR1 LNHNV, CDR2 YYDKDF (reference sequence). V lost 8 bases, J lost 6 bases, and 17 bases lay in between. This clone was seen repeatedly, ten times or more. The target antigen is unknown. The sample was central memory CD4+ T cells from blood. This clonotype originated in a man between 18 and 29 years old in good health. The chain couples TRBV15 to TRBJ2-1; D is possibly TRBD1 or TRBD2 (5 bases each). The CDR3 sequence is CATGTQARGNEQFF. The CDR3, as DNA: TGTGCCACCGGGACCCAGGCCCGCGGCAATGAGCAGTTCTTC.